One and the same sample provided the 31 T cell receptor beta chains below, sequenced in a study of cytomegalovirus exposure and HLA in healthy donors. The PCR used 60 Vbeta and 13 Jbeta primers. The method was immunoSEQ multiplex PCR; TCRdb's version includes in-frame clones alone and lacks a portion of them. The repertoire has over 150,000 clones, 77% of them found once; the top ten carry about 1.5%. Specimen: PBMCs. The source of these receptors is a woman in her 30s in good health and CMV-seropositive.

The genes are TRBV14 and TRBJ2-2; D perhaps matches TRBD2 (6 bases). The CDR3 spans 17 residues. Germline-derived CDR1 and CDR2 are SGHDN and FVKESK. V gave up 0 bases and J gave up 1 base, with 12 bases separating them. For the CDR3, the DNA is TGTGCCAGCAGCCAAGATTGGAGGGTCGGGAACACCGGGGAGCTGTTTTTT. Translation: CASSQDWRVGNTGELFF.

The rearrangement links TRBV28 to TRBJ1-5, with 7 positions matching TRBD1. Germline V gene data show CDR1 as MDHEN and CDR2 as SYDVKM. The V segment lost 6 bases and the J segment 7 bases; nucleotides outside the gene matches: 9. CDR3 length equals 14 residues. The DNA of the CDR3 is TGTGCCAGCAGCCAACAGGGGTGGGGACAGCCCCAGCATTTT. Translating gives CASSQQGWGQPQHF.

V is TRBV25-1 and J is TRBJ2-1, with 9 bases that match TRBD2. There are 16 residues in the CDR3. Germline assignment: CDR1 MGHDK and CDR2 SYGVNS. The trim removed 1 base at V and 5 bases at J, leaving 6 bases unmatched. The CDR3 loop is CASSESLRGRDNEQFF. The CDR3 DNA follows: TGTGCCAGCAGTGAATCCCTTCGCGGGAGGGACAATGAGCAGTTCTTC.

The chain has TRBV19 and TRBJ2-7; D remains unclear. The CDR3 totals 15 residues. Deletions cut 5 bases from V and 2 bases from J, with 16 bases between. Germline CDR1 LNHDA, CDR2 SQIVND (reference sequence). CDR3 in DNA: TGTGCCAGTAGTCCACGTCTGGGCACAACCTACGAGCAGTACTTC. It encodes CASSPRLGTTYEQYF. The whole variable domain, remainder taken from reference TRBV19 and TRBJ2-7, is DGGITQSPKYLFRKEGQNVTLSCEQNLNHDAMYWYRQDPGQGLRLIYYSQIVNDFQKGDIAEGYSVSREKKESFPLTVTSAQKNPTAFYLCASSPRLGTTYEQYFGPGTRLTVT.

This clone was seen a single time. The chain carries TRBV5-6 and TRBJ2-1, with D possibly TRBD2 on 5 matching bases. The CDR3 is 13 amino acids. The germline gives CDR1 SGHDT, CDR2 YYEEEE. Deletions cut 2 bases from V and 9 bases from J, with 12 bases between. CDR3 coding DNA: TGTGCCAGCAGCTTAACAGCGGACGGTGAGCAGTTCTTC. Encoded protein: CASSLTADGEQFF.

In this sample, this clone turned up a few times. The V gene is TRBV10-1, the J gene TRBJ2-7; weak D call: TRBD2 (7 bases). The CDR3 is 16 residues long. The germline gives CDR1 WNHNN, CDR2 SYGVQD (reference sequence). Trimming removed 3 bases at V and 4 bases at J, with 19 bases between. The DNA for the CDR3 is TGCGCCAGCAGTGATGTTACTTGGGAGGGACATTACGAGCAGTACTTC. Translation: CASSDVTWEGHYEQYF.

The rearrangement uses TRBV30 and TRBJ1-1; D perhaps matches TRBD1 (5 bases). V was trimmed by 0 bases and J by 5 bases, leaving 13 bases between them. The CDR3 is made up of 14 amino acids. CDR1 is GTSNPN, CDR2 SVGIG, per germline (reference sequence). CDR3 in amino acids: CAWSVGTGRTEAFF. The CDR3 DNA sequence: TGTGCCTGGAGTGTTGGGACGGGGAGGACTGAAGCTTTCTTT.

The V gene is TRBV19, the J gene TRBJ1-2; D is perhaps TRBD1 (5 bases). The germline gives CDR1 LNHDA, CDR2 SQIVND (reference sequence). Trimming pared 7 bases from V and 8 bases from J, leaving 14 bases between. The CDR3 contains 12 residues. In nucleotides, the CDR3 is TGTGCCAGTACCTATGGAGGGGCCGGCTACACCTTC. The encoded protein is CASTYGGAGYTF.

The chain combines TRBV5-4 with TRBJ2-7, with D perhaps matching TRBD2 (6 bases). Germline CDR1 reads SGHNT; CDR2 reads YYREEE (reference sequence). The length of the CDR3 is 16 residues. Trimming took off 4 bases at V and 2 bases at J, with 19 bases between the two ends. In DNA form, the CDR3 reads TGTGCCAGCAGCGGAAACCGGGACTTTCCGACCTACGAGCAGTACTTC. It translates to CASSGNRDFPTYEQYF.

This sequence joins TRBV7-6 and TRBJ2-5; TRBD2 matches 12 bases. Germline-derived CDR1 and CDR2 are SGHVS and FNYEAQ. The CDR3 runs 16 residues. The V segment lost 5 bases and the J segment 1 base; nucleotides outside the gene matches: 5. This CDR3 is CASSPLTSGSQETQYF. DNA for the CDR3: TGTGCCAGCAGCCCCCTGACTAGCGGGAGCCAAGAGACCCAGTACTTC.

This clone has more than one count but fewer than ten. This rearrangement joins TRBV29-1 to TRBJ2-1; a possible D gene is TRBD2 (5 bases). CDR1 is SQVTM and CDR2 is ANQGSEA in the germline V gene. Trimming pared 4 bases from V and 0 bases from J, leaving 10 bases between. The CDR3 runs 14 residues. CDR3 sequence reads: CSVAPGSSYNEQFF. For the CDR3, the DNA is TGCAGCGTTGCGCCGGGGAGCTCCTACAATGAGCAGTTCTTC.

CDR3 loop: CASSPGLANEQFF. The CDR3 DNA follows: TGTGCCAGCAGTCCGGGACTAGCAAATGAGCAGTTCTTC. The rearrangement links TRBV27 to TRBJ2-1; 9 bases agree with TRBD2. CDR3 size: 13 residues. V dropped 5 bases and J dropped 7; count of bases not matched to a gene: 3. Germline V gives CDR1 MNHEY, CDR2 SMNVEV (reference sequence).

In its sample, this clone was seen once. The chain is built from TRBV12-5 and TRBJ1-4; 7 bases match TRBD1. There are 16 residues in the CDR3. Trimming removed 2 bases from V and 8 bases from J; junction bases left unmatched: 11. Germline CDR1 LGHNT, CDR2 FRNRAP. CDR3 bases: TGTGCTAGTGGTTTGCCTCGACAGGGTTTAGGGGAAAAACTGTTTTTT. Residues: CASGLPRQGLGEKLFF. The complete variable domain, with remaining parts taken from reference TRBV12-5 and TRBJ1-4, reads DARVTQTPRHKVTEMGQEVTMRCQPILGHNTVFWYRQTMMQGLELLAYFRNRAPLDDSGMPKDRFSAEMPDATLATLKIQPSEPRDSAVYFCASGLPRQGLGEKLFFGSGTQLSVL.

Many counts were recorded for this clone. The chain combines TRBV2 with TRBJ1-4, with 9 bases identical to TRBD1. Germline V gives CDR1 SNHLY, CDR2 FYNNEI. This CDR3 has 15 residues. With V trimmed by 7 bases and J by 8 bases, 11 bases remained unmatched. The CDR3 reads CASTKEGQGSEKLFF. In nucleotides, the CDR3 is TGTGCCAGCACGAAAGAAGGACAGGGGAGCGAAAAACTGTTTTTT.

Here the CDR3 reads CASSLASTPGYTF. In nucleotides, the CDR3 is TGTGCCAGCAGCTTAGCGTCGACACCTGGCTACACCTTC. This chain uses TRBV7-8 with TRBJ1-2; D gene ambiguous. Germline V gives CDR1 SGHVS, CDR2 FQNEAQ. Trimming took off 0 bases at V and 7 bases at J, with 9 bases between the two ends. The CDR3 has 13 residues.

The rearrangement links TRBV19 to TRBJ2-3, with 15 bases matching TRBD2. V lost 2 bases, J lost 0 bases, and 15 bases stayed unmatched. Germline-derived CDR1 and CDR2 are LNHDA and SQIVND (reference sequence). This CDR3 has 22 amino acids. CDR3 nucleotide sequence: TGTGCCAGTAGTATACCCAACGGACTAGCGGGAGGGGAGGCTACTAGCACAGATACGCAGTATTTT. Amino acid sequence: CASSIPNGLAGGEATSTDTQYF. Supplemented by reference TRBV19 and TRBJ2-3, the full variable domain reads DGGITQSPKYLFRKEGQNVTLSCEQNLNHDAMYWYRQDPGQGLRLIYYSQIVNDFQKGDIAEGYSVSREKKESFPLTVTSAQKNPTAFYLCASSIPNGLAGGEATSTDTQYFGPGTRLTVL.

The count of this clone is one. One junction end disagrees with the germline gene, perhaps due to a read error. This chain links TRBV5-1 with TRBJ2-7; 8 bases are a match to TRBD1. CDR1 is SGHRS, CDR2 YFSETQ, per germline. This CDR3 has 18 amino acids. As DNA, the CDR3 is TGCGCCAGCAACTTGAAGATTGTGGTAGGGACAGGCCCCTACGAGCAGTACTTC. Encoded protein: CASNLKIVVGTGPYEQYF.

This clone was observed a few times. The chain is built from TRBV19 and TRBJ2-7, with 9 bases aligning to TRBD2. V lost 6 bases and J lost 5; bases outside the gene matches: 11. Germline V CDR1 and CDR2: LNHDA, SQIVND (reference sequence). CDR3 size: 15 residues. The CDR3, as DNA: TGTGCCAGTAGCATCTTAGCGGGAGAGTCCGACGAGCAGTACTTC. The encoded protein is CASSILAGESDEQYF.

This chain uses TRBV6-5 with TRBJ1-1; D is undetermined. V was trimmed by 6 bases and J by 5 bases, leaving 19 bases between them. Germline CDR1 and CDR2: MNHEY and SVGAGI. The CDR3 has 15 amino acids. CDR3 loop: CASSTSIGRETEAFF. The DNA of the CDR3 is TGTGCCAGCAGCACCTCTATTGGACGGGAGACTGAAGCTTTCTTT.

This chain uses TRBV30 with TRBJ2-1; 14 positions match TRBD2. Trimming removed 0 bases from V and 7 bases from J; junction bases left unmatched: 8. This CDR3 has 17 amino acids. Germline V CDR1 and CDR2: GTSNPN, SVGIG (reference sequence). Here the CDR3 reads CAWSVGLAGGPGNEQFF. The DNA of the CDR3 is TGTGCCTGGAGTGTCGGACTAGCGGGAGGCCCGGGAAATGAGCAGTTCTTC.

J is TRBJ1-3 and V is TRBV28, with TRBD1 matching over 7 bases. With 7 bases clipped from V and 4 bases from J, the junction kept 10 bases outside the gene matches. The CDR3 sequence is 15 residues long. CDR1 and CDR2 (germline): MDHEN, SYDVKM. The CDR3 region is CASTPVGTAGNTIYF. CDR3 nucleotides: TGTGCCAGCACCCCCGTTGGGACAGCCGGAAACACCATATATTTT.

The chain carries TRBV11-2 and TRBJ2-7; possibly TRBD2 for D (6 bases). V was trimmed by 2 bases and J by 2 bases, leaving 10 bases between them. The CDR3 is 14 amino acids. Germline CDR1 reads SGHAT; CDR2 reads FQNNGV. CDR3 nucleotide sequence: TGTGCCAGCAGCTTAATAGCGGAGCCCTACGAGCAGTACTTC. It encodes CASSLIAEPYEQYF.

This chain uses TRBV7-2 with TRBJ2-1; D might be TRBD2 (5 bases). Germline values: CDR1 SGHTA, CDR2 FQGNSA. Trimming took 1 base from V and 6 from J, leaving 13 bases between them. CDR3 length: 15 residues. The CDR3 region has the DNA TGTGCCAGCAGCTTAGGTGGGTTAGCGACCAATGAGCAGTTCTTC. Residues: CASSLGGLATNEQFF.

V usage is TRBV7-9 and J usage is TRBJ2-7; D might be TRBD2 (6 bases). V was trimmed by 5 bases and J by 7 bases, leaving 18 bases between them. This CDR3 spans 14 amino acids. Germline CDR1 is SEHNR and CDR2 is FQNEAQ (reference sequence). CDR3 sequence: CASSPSAGWEEQYF. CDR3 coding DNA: TGTGCCAGCAGCCCGTCGGCGGGATGGGAAGAGCAGTACTTC.

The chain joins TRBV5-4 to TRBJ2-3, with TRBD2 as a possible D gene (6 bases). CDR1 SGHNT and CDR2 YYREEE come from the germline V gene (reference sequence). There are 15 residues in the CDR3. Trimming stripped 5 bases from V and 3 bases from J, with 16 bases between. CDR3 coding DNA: TGTGCCAGCAGGAAAAAGACTAGTTTTACAGATACGCAGTATTTT. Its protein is CASRKKTSFTDTQYF. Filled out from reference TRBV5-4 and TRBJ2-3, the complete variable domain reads ETGVTQSPTHLIKTRGQQVTLRCSSQSGHNTVSWYQQALGQGPQFIFQYYREEENGRGNFPPRFSGLQFPNYSSELNVNALELDDSALYLCASRKKTSFTDTQYFGPGTRLTVL.

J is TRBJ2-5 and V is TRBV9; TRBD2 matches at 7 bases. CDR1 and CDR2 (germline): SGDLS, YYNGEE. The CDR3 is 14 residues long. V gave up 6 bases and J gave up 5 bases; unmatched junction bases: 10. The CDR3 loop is CASTQGDYRETQYF. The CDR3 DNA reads TGTGCCAGCACCCAAGGGGACTACCGCGAGACCCAGTACTTC.

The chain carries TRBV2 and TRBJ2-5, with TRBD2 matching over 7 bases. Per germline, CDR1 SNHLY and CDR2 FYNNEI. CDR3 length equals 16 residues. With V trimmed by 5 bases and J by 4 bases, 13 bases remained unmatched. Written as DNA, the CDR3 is TGTGCCAGCAGTTCCCGACTAGCTATTTTTGGAGAGACCCAGTACTTC. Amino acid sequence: CASSSRLAIFGETQYF.

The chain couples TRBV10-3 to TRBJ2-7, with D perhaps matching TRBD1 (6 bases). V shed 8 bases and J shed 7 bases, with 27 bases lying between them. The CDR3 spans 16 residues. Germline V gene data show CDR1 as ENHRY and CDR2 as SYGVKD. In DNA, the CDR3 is TGTGCCATCGCTTGGAAGACAGGAGGAGGTGGTGGGGAGCAGTACTTC. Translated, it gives CAIAWKTGGGGGEQYF.

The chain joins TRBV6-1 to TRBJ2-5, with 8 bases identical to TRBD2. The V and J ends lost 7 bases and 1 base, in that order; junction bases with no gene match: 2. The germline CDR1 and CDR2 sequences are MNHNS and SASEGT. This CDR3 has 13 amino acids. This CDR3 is CASKTSAQETQYF. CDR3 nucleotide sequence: TGTGCCAGCAAGACTAGCGCCCAAGAGACCCAGTACTTC.

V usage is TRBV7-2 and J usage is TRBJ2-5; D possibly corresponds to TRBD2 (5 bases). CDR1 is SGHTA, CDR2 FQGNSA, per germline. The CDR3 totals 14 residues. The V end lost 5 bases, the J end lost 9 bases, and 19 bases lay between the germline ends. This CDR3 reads CASSPAGGPGAQYF. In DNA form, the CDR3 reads TGTGCCAGCAGCCCTGCTGGAGGACCCGGGGCCCAGTACTTC.

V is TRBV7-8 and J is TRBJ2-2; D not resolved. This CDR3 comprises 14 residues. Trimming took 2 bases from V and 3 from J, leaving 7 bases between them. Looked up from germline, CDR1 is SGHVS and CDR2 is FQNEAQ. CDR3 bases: TGTGCCAGCAGCTTATATCAGGACACCGGGGAGCTGTTTTTT. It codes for CASSLYQDTGELFF. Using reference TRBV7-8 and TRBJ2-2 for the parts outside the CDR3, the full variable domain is GAGVSQSPRYKVAKRGQDVALRCDPISGHVSLFWYQQALGQGPEFLTYFQNEAQLDKSGLPSDRFFAERPEGSVSTLKIQRTQQEDSAVYLCASSLYQDTGELFFGEGSRLTVL.